This T cell receptor beta chain was retrieved from a study of Ad26.COV2.S vaccination and SARS-CoV-2 variants. Study-wide points: Spike-specific TCR breadth was greater after Ad26.COV2.S than placebo.

Documented treatment: 15 to 20 received Ad26.COV2.S at low or high dose, single or two shots; five or six received placebo; per-sample allocation not given. Collection of samples fell on day 63 after the first vaccine or placebo injection. Regarding this clone: Antigen specificity is unknown.

TCRdb's copy holds only in-frame clones and misses some; the assay was immunoSEQ multiplex PCR. The table records roughly 350,000 clones, around 86% of them present only once. Trimming shortened V by 7 bases and J by 15 bases, and 19 bases separated the two germline ends. CDR3 length equals 12 residues. The receptor's source is a person aged 18-60 years who received the Ad26.COV2.S COVID-19 vaccine or a placebo. This specimen consisted of peripheral blood, obtained in a trial of Ad26.COV2.S vaccine versus placebo. The chain has TRBV12-3 or TRBV12-4 and TRBJ2-1; D could derive from TRBD1 or TRBD2 (5 bases each). The CDR3 coding sequence is TGTGCCAGCAATGTACTCCGGGACCATGCGTTCTTC. Encoded protein: CASNVLRDHAFF.